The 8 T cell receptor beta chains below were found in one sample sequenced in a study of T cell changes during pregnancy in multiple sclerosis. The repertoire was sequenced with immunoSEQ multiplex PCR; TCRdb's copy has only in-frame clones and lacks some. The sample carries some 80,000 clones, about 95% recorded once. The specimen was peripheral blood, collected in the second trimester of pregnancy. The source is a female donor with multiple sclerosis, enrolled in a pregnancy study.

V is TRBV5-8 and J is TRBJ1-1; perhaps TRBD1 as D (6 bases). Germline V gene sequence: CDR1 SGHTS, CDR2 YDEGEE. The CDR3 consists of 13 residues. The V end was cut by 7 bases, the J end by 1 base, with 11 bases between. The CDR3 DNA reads TGTGCCAGCTCCGACAGGCAGAACACTGAAGCTTTCTTT. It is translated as CASSDRQNTEAFF.

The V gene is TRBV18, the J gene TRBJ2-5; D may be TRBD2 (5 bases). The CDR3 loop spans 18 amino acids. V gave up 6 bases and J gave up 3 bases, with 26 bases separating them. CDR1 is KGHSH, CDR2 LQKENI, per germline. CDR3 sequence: CASSKNTLGSMLEETQYF. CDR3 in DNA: TGTGCCAGCTCTAAGAATACACTGGGGAGCATGTTAGAAGAGACCCAGTACTTC.

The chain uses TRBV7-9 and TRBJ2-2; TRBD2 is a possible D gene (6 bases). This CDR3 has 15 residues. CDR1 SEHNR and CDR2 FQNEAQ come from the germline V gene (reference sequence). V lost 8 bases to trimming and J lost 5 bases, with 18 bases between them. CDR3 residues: CASSSLTEGTGELFF. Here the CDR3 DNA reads TGTGCCAGCTCCAGCCTAACGGAGGGGACCGGGGAGCTGTTTTTT.

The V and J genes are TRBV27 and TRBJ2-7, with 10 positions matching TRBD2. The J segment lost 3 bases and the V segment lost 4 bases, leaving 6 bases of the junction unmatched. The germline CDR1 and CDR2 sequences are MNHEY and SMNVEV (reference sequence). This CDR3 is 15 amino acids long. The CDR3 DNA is TGTGCCAGCAGTTCGAGGTCTAGCGGGAGCTACGAGCAGTACTTC. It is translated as CASSSRSSGSYEQYF.

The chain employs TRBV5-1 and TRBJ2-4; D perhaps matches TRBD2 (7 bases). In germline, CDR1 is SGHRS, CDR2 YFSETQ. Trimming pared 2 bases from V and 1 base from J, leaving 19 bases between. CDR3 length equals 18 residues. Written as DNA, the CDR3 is TGCGCCAGCAGCTTAAGGGCGGAGGAGGGGGGGGCCAAAAACATTCAGTACTTC. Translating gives CASSLRAEEGGAKNIQYF.

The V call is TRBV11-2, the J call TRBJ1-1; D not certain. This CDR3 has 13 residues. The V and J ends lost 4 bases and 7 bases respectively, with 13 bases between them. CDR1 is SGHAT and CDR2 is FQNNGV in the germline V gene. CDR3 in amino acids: CASSSPPGSEAFF. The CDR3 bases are TGTGCCAGCAGCTCCCCCCCCGGTAGTGAAGCTTTCTTT.

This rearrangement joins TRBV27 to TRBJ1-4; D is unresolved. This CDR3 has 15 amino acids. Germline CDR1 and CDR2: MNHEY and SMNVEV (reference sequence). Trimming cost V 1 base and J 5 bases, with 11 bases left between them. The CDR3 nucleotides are TGTGCCAGCAGTTTATGGGCGGGATCAAATGAAAAACTGTTTTTT. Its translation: CASSLWAGSNEKLFF.

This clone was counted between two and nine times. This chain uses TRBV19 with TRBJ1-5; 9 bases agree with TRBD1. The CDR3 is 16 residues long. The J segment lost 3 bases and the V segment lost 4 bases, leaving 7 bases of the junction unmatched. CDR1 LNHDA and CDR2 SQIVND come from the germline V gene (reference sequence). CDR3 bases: TGTGCCAGTAGTAAGAGGACAGGGGCCCCCAATCAGCCCCAGCATTTT. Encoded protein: CASSKRTGAPNQPQHF.